The 23 T cell receptor beta chains listed next were all sequenced from one sample in a study of beta chain features in type 1 diabetes. The authors reverse transcribed all of the isolated RNA, so sequencing captured expressed TCRB transcripts. Assay used: immunoSEQ multiplex PCR; TCRdb lists only in-frame clones, some missing. Altogether 200,000 to 250,000 clones are present, about 15% being singletons, with the ten largest covering approximately 0.018%. No cognate antigen is known for these TCRs. Overall study results and limits: Significant though moderate, a shortening of TCRB CDR3s appeared in all four CD4+ subsets of Type 1 diabetes patients.

What was sequenced was naive CD4+ T cells from blood. The receptor set was obtained from a man aged 30 to 45 with type 1 diabetes.

This clone has just a few counts. The chain links TRBV18 to TRBJ2-3, with D maybe TRBD1 (5 bases). CDR1 is KGHSH, CDR2 LQKENI, per germline. The CDR3 consists of 14 residues. Trimming stripped 0 bases from V and 4 bases from J, with 8 bases between. CDR3 region: CASSPPQGSDTQYF. CDR3 coding DNA: TGTGCCAGCTCACCACCGCAGGGTTCAGATACGCAGTATTTT.

The V and J genes are TRBV5-4 and TRBJ2-5; the match to TRBD1 covers 7 bases. Germline CDR1 reads SGHNT; CDR2 reads YYREEE (reference sequence). The J segment lost 5 bases and the V segment lost 5 bases, leaving 18 bases of the junction unmatched. The CDR3 contains 17 residues. The CDR3 region is CASRPMNPGQHAETQYF. The CDR3 DNA reads as TGTGCCAGCAGACCCATGAACCCGGGACAGCACGCGGAGACCCAGTACTTC.

The chain is built from TRBV4-1 and TRBJ2-1; weak D call: TRBD2 (5 bases). This CDR3 comprises 14 residues. Trimming removed 1 base from V and 9 bases from J, with 13 bases in between. CDR1 MGHRA and CDR2 YSYEKL come from the germline V gene. The CDR3 is CASSQADGVSEQFF. The CDR3 DNA reads as TGCGCCAGCAGCCAAGCAGACGGGGTCAGTGAGCAGTTCTTC.

This clone was found a few times. The gene calls are TRBV5-1 and TRBJ1-2; 7 bases fit TRBD1. J lost 4 bases, V lost 4 bases, and 13 bases had no gene match. Germline CDR1 reads SGHRS; CDR2 reads YFSETQ. The CDR3 loop spans 16 amino acids. The CDR3 is CASSPGQPKRGYGYTF. The CDR3 DNA reads TGCGCCAGCAGCCCGGGACAGCCCAAGAGGGGCTATGGCTACACCTTC. Variable domain in full (rest from reference TRBV5-1 and TRBJ1-2): KAGVTQTPRYLIKTRGQQVTLSCSPISGHRSVSWYQQTPGQGLQFLFEYFSETQRNKGNFPGRFSGRQFSNSRSEMNVSTLELGDSALYLCASSPGQPKRGYGYTFGSGTRLTVV.

The rearrangement links TRBV15 to TRBJ1-6, with TRBD1 matching over 7 bases. Per the germline V gene, CDR1 is LNHNV and CDR2 is YYDKDF (reference sequence). V lost 0 bases and J lost 7; bases outside the gene matches: 6. The length of the CDR3 is 16 residues. CDR3 amino acids: CATSRDGRGRNSPLHF. CDR3 DNA sequence: TGTGCCACCAGCAGAGATGGCAGGGGGAGGAATTCACCCCTCCACTTT.

This clone has more than one count but fewer than ten. This sequence joins TRBV5-6 and TRBJ2-2; 11 bases are shared with TRBD2. There are 18 residues in the CDR3. Germline V gene sequence: CDR1 SGHDT, CDR2 YYEEEE. V shed 1 base and J 3 bases; nucleotides not matched to a gene: 8. The CDR3 protein is CASSLRTSGRPYTGELFF. CDR3 sequence (DNA): TGTGCCAGCAGCTTGCGGACTAGCGGGCGGCCCTACACCGGGGAGCTGTTTTTT.

The V gene is TRBV14, the J gene TRBJ2-6, with D uncertain. CDR3 size: 15 residues. The V gene lost 4 bases and the J gene lost 6 bases, with 13 bases spanning the gap. The germline gives CDR1 SGHDN, CDR2 FVKESK. The CDR3 reads CASSLPGTEANVLTF. DNA of the CDR3: TGTGCCAGCAGCCTCCCCGGTACAGAGGCCAACGTCCTGACTTTC.

J is TRBJ2-5 and V is TRBV30, with D possibly TRBD1 on 6 matching bases. TRBJ2-7 explains the end of the DNA better; the J call may be wrong. This CDR3 is built from 14 residues. Germline V CDR1 and CDR2: GTSNPN, SVGIG (reference sequence). CDR3 in DNA: TGTGCCTGGAGTTCCAGGGCAGGGGCCTACGAGCAGTACTTC. This translates into CAWSSRAGAYEQYF.

This clone was detected only a few times. V is TRBV29-1 and J is TRBJ1-1; D is undetermined. V lost 3 bases to trimming and J lost 1 base, with 3 bases between them. Germline values: CDR1 SQVTM, CDR2 ANQGSEA. The CDR3 is made up of 11 amino acids. CDR3 amino acids: CSVDKNTEAFF. CDR3 nucleotides: TGCAGCGTTGATAAGAACACTGAAGCTTTCTTT. Filled out from reference TRBV29-1 and TRBJ1-1, the complete variable domain reads SAVISQKPSRDICQRGTSLTIQCQVDSQVTMMFWYRQQPGQSLTLIATANQGSEATYESGFVIDKFPISRPNLTFSTLTVSNMSPEDSSIYLCSVDKNTEAFFGQGTRLTVV.

The chain recombines TRBV2 with TRBJ2-2, with D maybe TRBD2 (6 bases). This CDR3 region has 15 residues. The germline V and J ends were trimmed by 5 bases and 4 bases, with 14 bases remaining between them. Germline assignment: CDR1 SNHLY and CDR2 FYNNEI. The CDR3 reads CASSWSGTGTGELFF. CDR3 nucleotides: TGTGCCAGCAGTTGGTCCGGGACTGGCACCGGGGAGCTGTTTTTT.

This clone was counted only a few times. The chain employs TRBV28 and TRBJ2-7, with 9 bases identical to TRBD1. The CDR3 is 15 residues long. In germline, CDR1 is MDHEN, CDR2 SYDVKM. J gave up 5 bases and V 4 bases, and 9 bases lay outside the gene matches. The chain's CDR3 is CASSWPGTGTHEQYF. CDR3 nucleotide sequence: TGTGCCAGCAGTTGGCCCGGGACAGGGACCCACGAGCAGTACTTC.

This clone was recorded a few times. The V and J genes are TRBV18 and TRBJ1-2, with D tentatively TRBD1 (5 bases). This CDR3 has 13 residues. Germline V CDR1 and CDR2: KGHSH, LQKENI. V was clipped by 3 bases and J by 8 bases, with 13 bases between them. CDR3 sequence reads: CASSPARGEGYTF. The CDR3 bases are TGTGCCAGCTCACCGGCCCGGGGGGAAGGCTACACCTTC. The full variable domain, in which reference TRBV18 and TRBJ1-2 provide the parts outside the CDR3, is NAGVMQNPRHLVRRRGQEARLRCSPMKGHSHVYWYRQLPEEGLKFMVYLQKENIIDESGMPKERFSAEFPKEGPSILRIQQVVRGDSAAYFCASSPARGEGYTFGSGTRLTVV.

This clone was picked up a small number of times. V usage is TRBV30 and J usage is TRBJ2-1; tentatively, D is TRBD2 (5 bases). This CDR3 is 15 amino acids long. The V and J ends lost 1 base and 2 bases respectively, with 12 bases between them. Germline V gene data show CDR1 as GTSNPN and CDR2 as SVGIG (reference sequence). The chain's CDR3 is CAWSAGGGPYNEQFF. Written as DNA, the CDR3 is TGTGCCTGGAGTGCCGGCGGAGGCCCCTACAATGAGCAGTTCTTC.

The rearrangement uses TRBV27 and TRBJ1-2, with D perhaps TRBD1 (6 bases). This CDR3 has 16 residues. Per the germline V gene, CDR1 is MNHEY and CDR2 is SMNVEV (reference sequence). V lost 6 bases and J lost 2, with 19 bases in between. The DNA of the CDR3 is TGTGCCAGCAGCTCCGCCGGAATCACAGGGAACTATGGCTACACCTTC. Its translation is CASSSAGITGNYGYTF.

The rearrangement joins TRBV11-2 to TRBJ2-1; D not certain. Germline assignment: CDR1 SGHAT and CDR2 FQNNGV. The V end lost 0 bases, the J end lost 2 bases, and 14 bases lay between the germline ends. The CDR3 has 17 amino acids. Here the CDR3 reads CASSLEGRSAAYNEQFF. DNA for the CDR3: TGTGCCAGCAGCTTAGAAGGCCGTTCCGCGGCCTACAATGAGCAGTTCTTC. Supplemented by reference TRBV11-2 and TRBJ2-1, the full variable domain reads EAGVAQSPRYKIIEKRQSVAFWCNPISGHATLYWYQQILGQGPKLLIQFQNNGVVDDSQLPKDRFSAERLKGVDSTLKIQPAKLEDSAVYLCASSLEGRSAAYNEQFFGPGTRLTVL.

This clone was counted only a few times. The gene calls are TRBV5-4 and TRBJ2-5, with D possibly matching TRBD2 (7 bases). The CDR3 contains 14 residues. The ends were cut back, 2 bases at V and 5 bases at J, with 13 bases in the middle. Germline CDR1 is SGHNT and CDR2 is YYREEE (reference sequence). CDR3 DNA sequence: TGTGCCAGCAGCTTCGGACTAGACAGGGAGACCCAGTACTTC. Protein sequence: CASSFGLDRETQYF. Full variable domain (rest looked up from reference TRBV5-4 and TRBJ2-5): ETGVTQSPTHLIKTRGQQVTLRCSSQSGHNTVSWYQQALGQGPQFIFQYYREEENGRGNFPPRFSGLQFPNYSSELNVNALELDDSALYLCASSFGLDRETQYFGPGTRLLVL.

The chain uses TRBV30 and TRBJ2-1; D possibly corresponds to TRBD1 (6 bases). The CDR3 runs to 13 residues. Trimming stripped 3 bases from V and 0 bases from J, with 6 bases between. Germline CDR1 is GTSNPN and CDR2 is SVGIG (reference sequence). CDR3 bases: TGTGCCTGGAGGGACAGCTCCTACAATGAGCAGTTCTTC. This translates into CAWRDSSYNEQFF.

This clone was counted a few times. The gene calls are TRBV5-4 and TRBJ2-3; D might be TRBD1 (5 bases). The germline V and J ends were trimmed by 2 bases and 5 bases, with 12 bases remaining between them. CDR1 and CDR2 (germline): SGHNT, YYREEE (reference sequence). The CDR3 has 14 amino acids. CDR3 residues: CASSLDRILDTQYF. The CDR3 DNA follows: TGTGCCAGCAGCTTAGACAGAATATTAGATACGCAGTATTTT.

This rearrangement joins TRBV9 to TRBJ2-1; the match to TRBD2 covers 7 bases. This CDR3 is built from 15 residues. V dropped 0 bases and J dropped 7; count of bases not matched to a gene: 7. Germline-derived CDR1 and CDR2 are SGDLS and YYNGEE. In DNA form, the CDR3 reads TGTGCCAGCAGCGTAGGCCTAGCGGTAGAGAATGAGCAGTTCTTC. Translated, it gives CASSVGLAVENEQFF.

The V call is TRBV5-1, the J call TRBJ2-2; 10 nucleotides agree with TRBD1. The CDR3 spans 15 residues. From germline, CDR1 is SGHRS and CDR2 YFSETQ. Trimming removed 4 bases from V and 5 bases from J; junction bases left unmatched: 5. The CDR3 nucleotides read TGCGCCAGCAGCCCGACAGGGGGCGCGACCGGGGAGCTGTTTTTT. Encoded protein: CASSPTGGATGELFF.

V usage is TRBV23-1 and J usage is TRBJ2-6; possibly TRBD1 for D (6 bases). TRBV23-1 carries the ORF label, with uncertain function. The CDR3 consists of 18 residues. The germline V and J ends were trimmed by 4 bases and 0 bases, with 16 bases remaining between them. The CDR3 loop is CASSPGHPKPSGANVLTF. In nucleotides, the CDR3 is TGCGCCAGCAGTCCGGGACACCCAAAACCCTCTGGGGCCAACGTCCTGACTTTC.

This clone appeared a few times. The chain has TRBV4-2 and TRBJ2-1; the D gene is possibly TRBD1 (5 bases). V was pared by 0 bases and J by 1 base, with 7 bases between. CDR1 is LGHNA and CDR2 is YNFKEQ in the germline V gene. The CDR3 extends over 15 amino acids. The CDR3 loop reads CASSQDRGSYNEQFF. CDR3 DNA sequence: TGTGCCAGCAGCCAAGATAGGGGTTCCTACAATGAGCAGTTCTTC.

V usage is TRBV5-4 and J usage is TRBJ2-3; 8 bases align to TRBD2. J gave up 2 bases and V 4 bases, and 3 bases lay outside the gene matches. The CDR3 extends over 14 amino acids. Per the germline V gene, CDR1 is SGHNT and CDR2 is YYREEE (reference sequence). In DNA, the CDR3 is TGTGCCAGCAGCCCGACTAGCGCCACAGATACGCAGTATTTT. Its translation: CASSPTSATDTQYF.